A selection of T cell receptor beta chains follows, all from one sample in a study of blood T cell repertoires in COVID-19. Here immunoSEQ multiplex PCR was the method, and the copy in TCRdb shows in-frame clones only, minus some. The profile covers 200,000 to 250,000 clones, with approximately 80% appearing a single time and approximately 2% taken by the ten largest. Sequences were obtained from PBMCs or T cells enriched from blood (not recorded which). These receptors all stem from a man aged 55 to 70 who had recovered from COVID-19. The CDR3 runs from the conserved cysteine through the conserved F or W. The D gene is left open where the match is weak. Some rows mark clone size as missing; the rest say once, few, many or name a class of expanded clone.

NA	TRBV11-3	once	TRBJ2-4	TGTGCCAGCAGCTTAAACAGATTAGCCAAAAACATTCAGTACTTC	CASSLNRLAKNIQYF
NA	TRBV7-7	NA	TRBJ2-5	TGTGCTAGCAGCTTAGTGGGGGCAGGGACCGGTGAGACCCAGTACTTC	CASSLVGAGTGETQYF
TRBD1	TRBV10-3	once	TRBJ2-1	TGTGCCACGGCCTCTCAGGGGGTGAATGAGCAGTTCTTC	CATASQGVNEQFF
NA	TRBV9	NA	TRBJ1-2	TGTGCCAGCAGCGCTGGGGGAGGTGCCCTCTATGGCTACACCTTC	CASSAGGGALYGYTF
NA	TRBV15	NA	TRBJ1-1	TGTGCCACCAGCTTTCAGGCCAACACTGAAGCTTTCTTT	CATSFQANTEAFF
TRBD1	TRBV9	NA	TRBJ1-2	TGTGCCAGCAGCCCCTCGACAGGGGGAGGATATGGCTACACCTTC	CASSPSTGGGYGYTF
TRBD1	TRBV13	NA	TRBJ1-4	TGTGCCAGCAGCTTAAGGACAGGGAGGGGAAAACTGTTTTTT	CASSLRTGRGKLFF
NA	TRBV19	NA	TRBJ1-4	TGTGCCAGTAGTAAAAGGGAGAGAGAAAAACTGTTTTTT	CASSKREREKLFF
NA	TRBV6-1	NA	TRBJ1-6	TGTGCCAGCAGGGAACAGGGAGGCTCCTATAATTCACCCCTCCACTTT	CASREQGGSYNSPLHF
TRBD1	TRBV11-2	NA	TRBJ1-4	TGTGCCAGCAGCCAAGACAGGGGGGAAAAACTGTTTTTT	CASSQDRGEKLFF
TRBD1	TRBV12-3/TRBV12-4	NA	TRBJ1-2	TGTGCCAGCAGCAGGGGGTTCGGCTACACCTTC	CASSRGFGYTF
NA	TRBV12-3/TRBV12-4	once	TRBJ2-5	TGTGCCAGCAGCCCGGGGGTTACGGAGACCCAGTACTTC	CASSPGVTETQYF
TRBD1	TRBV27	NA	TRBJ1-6	TGTGCCAGCAGTTCAACCGGGACAGGGGAGTATTCACCCCTCCACTTT	CASSSTGTGEYSPLHF
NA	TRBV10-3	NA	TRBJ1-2	TGTGCCATCAGCGGGGGGGATGGCTACACCTTC	CAISGGDGYTF
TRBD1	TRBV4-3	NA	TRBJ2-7	TGCGCCAGCAGCCAAGAGACAGGGGGCTACGAGCAGTACTTC	CASSQETGGYEQYF
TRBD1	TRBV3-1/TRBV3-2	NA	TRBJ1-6	TGTGCCAGCAGCCAAGGCCCGGACAGGGACTCACCCCTCCACTTT	CASSQGPDRDSPLHF
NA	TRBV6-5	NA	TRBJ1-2	TGTGCCAGCAGTCGTATAGACAGTCCTTATGGCTACACCTTC	CASSRIDSPYGYTF
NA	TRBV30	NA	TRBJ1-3	TGTGCCTGGAGTTGGGGGACTCCCTTTGCGGAAAACACCATATATTTT	CAWSWGTPFAENTIYF
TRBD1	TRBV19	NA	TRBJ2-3	TGTGCCAGTAGTATCCGGACAGGGGTGACAGATACGCAGTATTTT	CASSIRTGVTDTQYF
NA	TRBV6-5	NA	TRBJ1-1	TGTGCCAGCAGTTGGGGACAATTCACTGAAGCTTTCTTT	CASSWGQFTEAFF
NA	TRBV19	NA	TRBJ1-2	TGTGCCAGTAGTACCCAGATCCAGGGCGGTGGCTACACCTTC	CASSTQIQGGGYTF
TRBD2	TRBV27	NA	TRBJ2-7	TGTGCCAGCAGCCTTAGCGGGGCAAGCTCCTACGAGCAGTACTTC	CASSLSGASSYEQYF
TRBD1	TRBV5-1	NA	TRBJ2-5	TGCGCCAGCAGCTTACCGGGACAGGGATCTACAGAGACCCAGTACTTC	CASSLPGQGSTETQYF
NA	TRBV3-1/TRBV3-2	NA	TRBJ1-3	TGTGCCAGCAGTCCTCCCTGGGCGGGGGGAAACACCATATATTTT	CASSPPWAGGNTIYF
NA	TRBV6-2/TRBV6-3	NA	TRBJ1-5	TGTGCCAGCAGCGACAGCGGGGGGAATCAGCCCCAGCATTTT	CASSDSGGNQPQHF
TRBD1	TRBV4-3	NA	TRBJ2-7	TGCGCCAGCAGCCAGGGACCGGGACAGGGGTCGTACGAGCAGTACTTC	CASSQGPGQGSYEQYF
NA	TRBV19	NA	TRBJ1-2	TGTGCCAGTAGTATCAATCCTAGGGGTGGCTACACCTTC	CASSINPRGGYTF
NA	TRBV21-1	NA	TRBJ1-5	TGTGCCAGCAGCCGCCGGGGGGGGAGCAATCAGCCCCAGCATTTT	CASSRRGGSNQPQHF
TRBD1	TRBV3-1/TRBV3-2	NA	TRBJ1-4	TGTGCCAGCAGCCAATCGTACGGACAGGGGTACGAAAAACTGTTTTTT	CASSQSYGQGYEKLFF
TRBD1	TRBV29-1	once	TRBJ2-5	TGCAGCGTGGGACAGGGAAAAGAGACCCAGTACTTC	CSVGQGKETQYF
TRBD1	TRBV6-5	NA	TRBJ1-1	TGTGCCAGCAGTTACGGGACAGGGGCTGGGGCCACTGAAGCTTTCTTT	CASSYGTGAGATEAFF
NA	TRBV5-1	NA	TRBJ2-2	TGCGCCAGCAGCCGACAGGAAGGCGGGGAGCTGTTTTTT	CASSRQEGGELFF
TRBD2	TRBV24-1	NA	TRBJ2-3	TGTGCCACCAGTGAACTCGGACTAGCGGATACGCAGTATTTT	CATSELGLADTQYF
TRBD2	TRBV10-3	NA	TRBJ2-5	TGTGCCATCAGTGATAAGTTGCTGGGGGGGGAGACCCAGTACTTC	CAISDKLLGGETQYF
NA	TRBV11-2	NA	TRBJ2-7	TGTGCCAGCAGCTTATGGGCCGGAACCTACGAGCAGTACTTC	CASSLWAGTYEQYF
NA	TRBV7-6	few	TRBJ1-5	TGTGCCAGCAGCTCCAGGGACAATCAGCCCCAGCATTTT	CASSSRDNQPQHF
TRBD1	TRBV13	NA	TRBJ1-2	TGTGCCAGCTCTTCGAACTTAGGGGGCGCTAACTATGGCTACACCTTC	CASSSNLGGANYGYTF
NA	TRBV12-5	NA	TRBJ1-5	TGTGCTAGTGGTTTAAGGCTACAGGACAATCAGCCCCAGCATTTT	CASGLRLQDNQPQHF
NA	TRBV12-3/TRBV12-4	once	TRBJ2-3	TGTGCCAGCAGCCCCATCACAGATACGCAGTATTTT	CASSPITDTQYF
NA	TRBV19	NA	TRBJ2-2	TGTGCCAGTAGTATAGGAGGCAGGGTAAACACCGGGGAGCTGTTTTTT	CASSIGGRVNTGELFF
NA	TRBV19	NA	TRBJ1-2	TGTGCCAGTAGTGCAACCGGGACAAGTGGCTACACCTTC	CASSATGTSGYTF
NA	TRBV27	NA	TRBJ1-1	TGTGCCAGCAGTGTGACACCCACGAACACTGAAGCTTTCTTT	CASSVTPTNTEAFF
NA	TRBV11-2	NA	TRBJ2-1	TGTGCCAGCAGCTTATGGACATCCTACAATGAGCAGTTCTTC	CASSLWTSYNEQFF
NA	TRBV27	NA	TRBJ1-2	TGTGCCAGCAGTTTCCGCAGGGCAGATTATGGCTACACCTTC	CASSFRRADYGYTF
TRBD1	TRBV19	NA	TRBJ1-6	TGTGCCAGTAGTCCACAGGGGTCGCTTTCACCCCTCCACTTT	CASSPQGSLSPLHF
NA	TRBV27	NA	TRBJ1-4	TGTGCCAGCACTCCTTCCTTTGCAACTAATGAAAAACTGTTTTTT	CASTPSFATNEKLFF
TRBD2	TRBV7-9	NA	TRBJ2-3	TGTGCCAGCAGCTTACTTTCTAGCGGGGGGGGCACAGATACGCAGTATTTT	CASSLLSSGGGTDTQYF
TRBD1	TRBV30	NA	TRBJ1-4	TGTGCCTGGAGTGAGGGGGCGCTTCCGGAAAAACTGTTTTTT	CAWSEGALPEKLFF
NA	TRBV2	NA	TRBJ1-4	TGTGCCAGCAGGATGGACACGTCAACTAATGAAAAACTGTTTTTT	CASRMDTSTNEKLFF
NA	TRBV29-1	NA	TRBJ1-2	TGCAGCGTTGAAGTATCGTCCTATGGCTACACCTTC	CSVEVSSYGYTF
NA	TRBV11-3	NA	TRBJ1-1	TGTGCCAGCAGCCTACTACAGGGCTCTTCCACTGAAGCTTTCTTT	CASSLLQGSSTEAFF
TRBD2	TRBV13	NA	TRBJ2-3	TGTGCCAGCAGCTTCCCCGGGACTACGAGCTTTAATACGCAGTATTTT	CASSFPGTTSFNTQYF
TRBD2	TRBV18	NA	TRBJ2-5	TGTGCCAGCTCACCACCGGCCGGGGGGGCGATTGGAGAGACCCAGTACTTC	CASSPPAGGAIGETQYF
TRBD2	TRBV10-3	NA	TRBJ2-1	TGTGCCATCAGTGACCCGCTAGCGGGGGGGCTTGGTGAGCAGTTCTTC	CAISDPLAGGLGEQFF
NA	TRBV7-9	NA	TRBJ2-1	TGTGCCAGCAGCTCCCGGCCAGGGGCGAGTGCCAATGAGCAGTTCTTC	CASSSRPGASANEQFF